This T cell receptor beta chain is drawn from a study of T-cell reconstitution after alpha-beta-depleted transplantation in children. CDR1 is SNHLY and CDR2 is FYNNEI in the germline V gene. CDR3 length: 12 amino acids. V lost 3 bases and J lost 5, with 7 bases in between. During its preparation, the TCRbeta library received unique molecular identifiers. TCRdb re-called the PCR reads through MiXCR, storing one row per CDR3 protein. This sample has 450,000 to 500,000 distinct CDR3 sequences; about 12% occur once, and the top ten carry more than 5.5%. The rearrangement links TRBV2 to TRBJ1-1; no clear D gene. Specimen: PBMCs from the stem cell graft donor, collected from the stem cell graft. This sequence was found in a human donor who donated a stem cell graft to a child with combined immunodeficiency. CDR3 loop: CASSDLRTEAFF. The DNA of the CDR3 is TGTGCCAGCAGTGACTTGAGGACTGAAGCTTTCTTT. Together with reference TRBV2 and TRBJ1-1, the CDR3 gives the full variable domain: EPEVTQTPSHQVTQMGQEVILRCVPISNHLYFYWYRQILGQKVEFLVSFYNNEISEKSEIFDDQFSVERPDGSNFTLKIRSTKLEDSAMYFCASSDLRTEAFFGQGTRLTVV.